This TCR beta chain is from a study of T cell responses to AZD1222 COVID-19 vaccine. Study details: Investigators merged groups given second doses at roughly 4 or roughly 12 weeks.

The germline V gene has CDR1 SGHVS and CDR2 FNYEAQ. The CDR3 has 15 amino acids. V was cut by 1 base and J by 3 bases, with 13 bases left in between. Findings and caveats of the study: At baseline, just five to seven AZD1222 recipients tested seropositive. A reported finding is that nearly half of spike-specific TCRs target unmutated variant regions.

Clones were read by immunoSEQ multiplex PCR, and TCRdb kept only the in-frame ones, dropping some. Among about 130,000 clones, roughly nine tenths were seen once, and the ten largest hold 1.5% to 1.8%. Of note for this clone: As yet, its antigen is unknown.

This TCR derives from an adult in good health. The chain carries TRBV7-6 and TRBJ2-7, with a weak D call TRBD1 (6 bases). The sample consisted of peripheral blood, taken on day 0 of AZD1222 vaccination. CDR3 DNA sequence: TGTGCCAGCAGCTTAGGTAGGCAGGGGATCTACGAGCAGTACTTC. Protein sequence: CASSLGRQGIYEQYF. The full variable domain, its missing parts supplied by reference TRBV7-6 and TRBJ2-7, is GAGVSQSPRYKVTKRGQDVALRCDPISGHVSLYWYRQALGQGPEFLTYFNYEAQQDKSGLPNDRFSAERPEGSISTLTIQRTEQRDSAMYRCASSLGRQGIYEQYFGPGTRLTVT.